This T cell receptor (beta chain) was sequenced for a study of cytomegalovirus exposure and HLA in healthy donors. Study at large: The same platform was used for the 110 or so validation repertoires and the approximately 670 first-cohort repertoires, a later analysis reported.

Germline V gene data show CDR1 as GTSNPN and CDR2 as SVGIG (reference sequence). Deletions cut 2 bases from V and 8 bases from J, with 16 bases between. The CDR3 spans 13 residues. Sequencing used immunoSEQ multiplex PCR; TCRdb keeps in-frame clones, though not all of them. The sample has 150,000 to 200,000 clones, roughly 88% seen once. The genes are TRBV30 and TRBJ2-7; maybe TRBD2 (6 bases). The source of this sequence is a woman aged 18-29 years in good health and CMV-seronegative. The sample was PBMCs. The CDR3 region is CAWSFSEGSKQYF. The CDR3 coding sequence is TGTGCCTGGAGTTTTTCGGAGGGAAGCAAGCAGTACTTC.